This TCR beta chain was obtained from a study of PD-L1 blockade in urothelial cancer (dated by TCRdb to 2017 to 2019). The study in broad terms: Every patient began therapy in about 2014 and was given atezolizumab 1,200 mg intravenously every 3 weeks. Twenty-five of 29 patients were males with bladder-origin urothelial cancer, and about 60% of the roughly 30 reported a prior smoking history. Pretreatment blood TCR-seq was available for around 29 patients, at least one posttreatment blood collection was obtained for around 25 patients, and tumor TCR-seq was available for around 25 patients. Blood samples gave a median of around 140,000 T cells and roughly 83,000 unique TCRs, with a median clonality of approximately 0.078. Pretreatment tumor samples, along with matched peripheral blood collected serially before and after atezolizumab treatment, underwent TCR sequencing. Somatic, immune and clinical correlates of response to PD-L1 blockade with atezolizumab in urothelial cancer were the focus of an exploratory multi-omic analysis. Durable clinical benefit was achieved by nine patients but not by the remaining 20. An ECOG performance status of 0 or 1 was recorded for the patients, and 0 to 3 prior chemotherapy regimens had been received by the patients. In the same patients who had TCR sequencing, pretreatment tumors also underwent whole exome sequencing and RNA sequencing. Blood samples were analyzed 3 weeks after the start of treatment (second dose) and 6 weeks after the start of treatment. Durable clinical benefit was defined as a progression-free survival longer than 6 months, and TCR features were additionally tested against progression-free survival and overall survival. The paper's findings and limits, for the study overall: A pretreatment peripheral blood TCR clonality below the median was linked to improved progression-free and overall survival. Because the sample size was small (n of about 29) and many exploratory analyses were performed, the results are intended to be hypothesis-generating. Among patients with durable benefit, tumor-associated TCR clones showed greater expansion in peripheral blood 3 weeks after treatment started (n ≈ 21, p = 0.022).

As encoded in the germline V gene (reference sequence), CDR1 is LNHDA while CDR2 is SQIVND. The CDR3 contains 16 residues, cysteine and phenylalanine counted. Kept here is only the CDR3 DNA, which spans 48 bases and is read in frame from base 1. Trimmed from V: 2 bases; trimmed from J: 2 bases; junction bases lacking a gene match: 5. With regard to this clone: No antigen is known for it. Base qualities are missing; no much larger clone stands one base away.

Synthetic TCR analog templates were spiked into each PCR to estimate absolute template abundance from read counts. Using the immunoSEQ assay, TCRbeta CDR3 regions were amplified from genomic DNA with bias-controlled V and J gene primers. Rearranged TCRbeta segments were sequenced at approximately 20X coverage. The published analysis was carried out like this. Clustering was used to correct sequencing errors, and CDR3s were annotated against IMGT so that V, D and J genes could be assigned. Only productive TCRbeta rearrangements were used in downstream analyses, excluding out-of-frame or stop-codon sequences. To compute clonality, Shannon entropy was normalized by the log of the number of unique productive sequences and then subtracted from one. Fisher's exact test with Benjamini-Hochberg correction, using a cutoff of adjusted p below 0.01, was how clones that differed between time points or between blood and tumor were identified. This immuneACCESS table, as held by TCRdb, lists in-frame sequences with V and J called but not all clones. Of the missing ones, under half trace to an unresolved V gene in checked studies; the others have no known cause. V and J calls and clone size follow that table, whereas D and trimming were derived from the DNA. This sample lists 50,000 to 65,000 clones; 81% were detected once. The top ten constitute 3.2% of the sample.

In the paper's terms, the time point label means: pretreatment peripheral blood. The cohort comprised fewer than 35 patients with locally advanced or metastatic urothelial carcinoma treated at Memorial Sloan Kettering on a trial protocol. Peripheral blood mononuclear cells were collected pretreatment and during treatment, with between 1 and 8 total time points obtained per patient. The Qiagen DNeasy Blood extraction kit was used to purify genomic DNA from total PBMCs and tumor samples. PBMCs were collected pretreatment and during treatment, and were isolated and stored as previously described. The chain is made from TRBV19 and TRBJ2-7; 11 bases in the junction line up with TRBD1. Material: PBMCs, obtained around atezolizumab (anti-PD-L1) treatment. This sequence was found in a man between 65 and 85 years old with urothelial cancer. The CDR3 here reads CASSIPGTGGTYEQYF. The DNA sequence reads TGTGCCAGTAGTATACCGGGGACAGGGGGTACCTACGAGCAGTACTTC.